This entry describes one T cell receptor beta chain. The antigen remains undetermined. CDR3 length equals 14 residues. The germline V gene encodes CDR1 SGHTA and CDR2 FQGTGA. V was clipped by 5 bases and J by 4 bases; unmatched bases: 7. The data were taken from a study of cytomegalovirus exposure and HLA in healthy donors. General study results and limits: There were 150 or so TCR beta chains listed as cytomegalovirus-associated. Among TCR sequences, most were rare, though some public TCRs appeared in many donors. Association of roughly 18,000 TCR beta sequences with HLA alleles was found at 0.05 false discovery rate in a later analysis.

13 Jbeta primers and 60 Vbeta primers were used for the PCR. Original processing methods: Roughly 80 million unique TCR beta chains, 9 million to 12 million shared, were counted in a later analysis. The assay was immunoSEQ multiplex PCR, and TCRdb's table has in-frame clones only and misses some. Clone size and the V and J calls come from that table; the DNA yielded D and trimming. Of some 180,000 clones detected, 70% to 80% appear once; the ten largest clones hold about 1.5%. The J gene is TRBJ2-7, the V gene TRBV7-3; 8 nucleotides align to TRBD1. Material: PBMCs. The TCR originated in a man between 18 and 29 years old in good health and CMV-seronegative. CDR3 coding DNA: TGTGCCAGCAGCCTGGGACAGGCGGGGTACGAGCAGTACTTC. Its translation: CASSLGQAGYEQYF.